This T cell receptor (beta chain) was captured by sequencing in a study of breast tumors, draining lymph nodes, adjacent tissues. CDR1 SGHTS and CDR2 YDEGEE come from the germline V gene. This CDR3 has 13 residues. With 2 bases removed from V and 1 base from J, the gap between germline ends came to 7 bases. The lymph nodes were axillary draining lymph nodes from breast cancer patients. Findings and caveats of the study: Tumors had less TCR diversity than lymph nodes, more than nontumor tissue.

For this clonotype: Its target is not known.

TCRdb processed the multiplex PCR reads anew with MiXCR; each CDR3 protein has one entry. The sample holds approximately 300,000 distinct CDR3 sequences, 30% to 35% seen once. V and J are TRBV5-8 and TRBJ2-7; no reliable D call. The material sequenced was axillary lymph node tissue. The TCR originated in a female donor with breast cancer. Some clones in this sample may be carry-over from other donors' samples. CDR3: CASSFRRSYEQYF. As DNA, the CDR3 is TGTGCCAGCAGCTTTCGACGTTCCTACGAGCAGTACTTC.